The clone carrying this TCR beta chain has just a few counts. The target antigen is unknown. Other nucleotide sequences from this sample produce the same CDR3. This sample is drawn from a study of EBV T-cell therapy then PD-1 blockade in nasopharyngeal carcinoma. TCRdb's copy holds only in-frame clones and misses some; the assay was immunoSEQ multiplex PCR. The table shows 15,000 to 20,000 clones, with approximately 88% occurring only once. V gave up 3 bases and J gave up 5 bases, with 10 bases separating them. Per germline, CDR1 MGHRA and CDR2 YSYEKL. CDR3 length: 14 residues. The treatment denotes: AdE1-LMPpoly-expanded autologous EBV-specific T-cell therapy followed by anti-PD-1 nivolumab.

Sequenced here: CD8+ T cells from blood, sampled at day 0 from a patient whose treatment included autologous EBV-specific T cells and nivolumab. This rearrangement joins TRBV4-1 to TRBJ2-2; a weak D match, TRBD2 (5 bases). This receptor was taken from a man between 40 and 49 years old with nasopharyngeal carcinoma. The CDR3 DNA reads TGCGCCAGCAGCCACCCAACGGGAACCGGGGAGCTGTTTTTT. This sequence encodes CASSHPTGTGELFF.